These 12 T cell receptor beta chains were sequenced from one sample in a study of T cell repertoires in cytomegalovirus infection. TCRdb independently ran MiXCR on the reads; one entry per CDR3 protein. The table includes 830,000 or so distinct CDR3 sequences, around a third detected once. These receptors lack a known antigen. Here the sequenced sample was cultured CD8+ T cells from PBMCs, taken from culture after CMV antigen stimulation. The receptors stem from a human donor in good health (CMV status not recorded). Some clones in this sample may be carry-over from other donors' samples.

The rearrangement uses TRBV6-1 and TRBJ1-2, with D unresolved. The CDR3 covers 11 residues. Germline V lookup: CDR1 MNHNS, CDR2 SASEGT. The germline V and J ends were trimmed by 9 bases and 2 bases, with 7 bases remaining between them. DNA for the CDR3: TGTGCCAGTCTTAGGAACTATGGCTACACCTTC. Its translation is CASLRNYGYTF.

This chain links TRBV19 with TRBJ1-3, with a weak D call TRBD1 (5 bases). V dropped 2 bases and J dropped 0 bases, with 17 bases sitting between them. The germline gives CDR1 LNHDA, CDR2 SQIVND (reference sequence). This CDR3 has 18 residues. CDR3 in amino acids: CASSIRYERDPSGNTIYF. CDR3 DNA sequence: TGTGCCAGTAGTATACGCTACGAGCGGGACCCCTCTGGAAACACCATATATTTT.

Ten or more counts support this clonotype. The chain recombines TRBV12-3 or TRBV12-4 with TRBJ1-1, with a weak D call TRBD1 (6 bases). V lost 7 bases and J 2 bases, leaving 14 bases between the germline ends. The CDR3 sequence is 14 residues long. This CDR3 reads CASTPGQINTEAFF. The CDR3 nucleotides are TGTGCCAGCACTCCCGGACAGATAAACACTGAAGCTTTCTTT.

This clonotype occurred a few times. V gene TRBV7-8 combines with J gene TRBJ2-1; D is unresolved. The CDR3 length is 16 residues. The V gene's germline CDR1 is SGHVS and CDR2 FQNEAQ. Trimming removed 2 bases from V and 0 bases from J, with 11 bases in between. Here the CDR3 reads CASSLTGLSSYNEQFF. The CDR3 DNA follows: TGTGCCAGCAGCTTAACGGGTCTGAGCTCCTACAATGAGCAGTTCTTC.

This clonotype was seen just once. The V gene is TRBV27, the J gene TRBJ1-1; D perhaps matches TRBD1 (5 bases). The germline CDR1 and CDR2 sequences are MNHEY and SMNVEV (reference sequence). The CDR3 consists of 11 residues. Trimming took 8 bases from V and 6 from J, leaving 10 bases between them. The CDR3 spells CASGQYSEAFF. The CDR3 DNA follows: TGTGCCAGCGGACAATACTCTGAAGCTTTCTTT.

This clonotype appeared a few times. The J gene is TRBJ2-7, the V gene TRBV20-1, with a tentative D call TRBD1 (6 bases). The CDR3 is 14 residues long. The germline V and J ends were trimmed by 0 bases and 1 base, with 10 bases remaining between them. CDR1 and CDR2 from the germline V gene are DFQATT and SNEGSKA (reference sequence). The CDR3, as DNA: TGCAGTGCTAGAGATGACAGGAGATCCTACGAGCAGTACTTC. Translation gives CSARDDRRSYEQYF.

This clonotype was detected only once. V and J are TRBV12-3 or TRBV12-4 and TRBJ2-2; D might be TRBD1 (6 bases). Trimming took off 7 bases at V and 2 bases at J, with 14 bases between the two ends. This CDR3 has 15 amino acids. The CDR3 nucleotides read TGTGCCAGCACCCCCCGGGACACCAACACCGGGGAGCTGTTTTTT. Translated, it gives CASTPRDTNTGELFF.

The chain combines TRBV7-2 with TRBJ2-2; no definite D call. Trimming removed 10 bases from V and 2 bases from J, with 17 bases in between. The CDR3 extends over 15 amino acids. CDR1 is SGHTA and CDR2 is FQGNSA in the germline V gene. The CDR3 DNA follows: TGTGCCACCCGGCCCACATGGGGAAACACCGGGGAGCTGTTTTTT. Translating it yields CATRPTWGNTGELFF. The whole variable domain, filled in from reference TRBV7-2 and TRBJ2-2, reads GAGVSQSPSNKVTEKGKDVELRCDPISGHTALYWYRQSLGQGLEFLIYFQGNSAPDKSGLPSDRFSAERTGGSVSTLTIQRTQQEDSAVYLCATRPTWGNTGELFFGEGSRLTVL.

The chain is built from TRBV7-3 and TRBJ2-6; 7 nucleotides align to TRBD2. Germline CDR1 is SGHTA and CDR2 is FQGTGA. V shed 1 base, J shed 0 bases, and the junction held 3 bases outside the gene matches. This CDR3 contains 17 residues. In DNA, the CDR3 is TGTGCCAGCAGCTTAAGGGGGGGGTTCTCTGGGGCCAACGTCCTGACTTTC. Translated: CASSLRGGFSGANVLTF.

The rearrangement links TRBV7-6 to TRBJ2-5, with 7 bases matching TRBD1. V trimming: 1 base; J trimming: 1 base; junction bases outside the gene matches: 9. The CDR3 is 17 amino acids. Germline loops: CDR1 SGHVS, CDR2 FNYEAQ. CDR3 sequence (DNA): TGTGCCAGCAGCTTAGGGGCACAGACAGGGCCCCAAGAGACCCAGTACTTC. Amino acid sequence: CASSLGAQTGPQETQYF.

This clonotype came up many times. This chain links TRBV7-9 with TRBJ1-4; D might be TRBD1 (5 bases). This CDR3 has 15 residues. Germline assignment: CDR1 SEHNR and CDR2 FQNEAQ (reference sequence). Trimming took off 5 bases at V and 8 bases at J, with 18 bases between the two ends. CDR3 sequence (DNA): TGTGCCAGCAGCCTAACAACACCCAGGGCCGAAAAACTGTTTTTT. Its protein is CASSLTTPRAEKLFF.

This clonotype turned up a few times. The chain uses TRBV2 and TRBJ2-7; D is perhaps TRBD1 (5 bases). CDR3 length equals 14 residues. V dropped 10 bases and J dropped 1 base, with 17 bases sitting between them. Germline V gene lookup returns CDR1 SNHLY and CDR2 FYNNEI. The CDR3 spells CAKRKRTPSYEQYF. The CDR3 nucleotides are TGTGCCAAGCGAAAAAGGACACCATCCTACGAGCAGTACTTC. The complete variable domain, with remaining parts taken from reference TRBV2 and TRBJ2-7, reads EPEVTQTPSHQVTQMGQEVILRCVPISNHLYFYWYRQILGQKVEFLVSFYNNEISEKSEIFDDQFSVERPDGSNFTLKIRSTKLEDSAMYFCAKRKRTPSYEQYFGPGTRLTVT.